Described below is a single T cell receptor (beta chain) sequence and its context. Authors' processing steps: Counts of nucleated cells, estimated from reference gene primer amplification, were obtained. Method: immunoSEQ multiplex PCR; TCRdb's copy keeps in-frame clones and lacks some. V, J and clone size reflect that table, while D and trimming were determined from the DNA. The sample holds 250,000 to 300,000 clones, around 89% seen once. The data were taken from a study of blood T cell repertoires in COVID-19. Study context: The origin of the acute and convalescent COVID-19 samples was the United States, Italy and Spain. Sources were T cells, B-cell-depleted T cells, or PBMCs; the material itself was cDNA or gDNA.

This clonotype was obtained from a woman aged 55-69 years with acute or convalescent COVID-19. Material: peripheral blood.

The CDR3 DNA reads TGTGCCAGCAGCCCTTGGGGGGGCGGCTTTGGTGAAAAACTGTTTTTT. Protein: CASSPWGGGFGEKLFF. The chain links TRBV3-1 (or the pseudogene TRBV3-2) to TRBJ1-4, with D tentatively TRBD1 (6 bases). The germline CDR1 and CDR2 sequences are LGHDT and YNNKEL (reference sequence). The CDR3 runs to 16 residues. The V and J ends lost 4 bases and 7 bases respectively, with 19 bases between them.